This is a list of T cell receptor beta chains from one sample in a study of shared clonotypes between healthy human individuals. Here immunoSEQ multiplex PCR was the method, and the copy in TCRdb shows in-frame clones only, minus some. The sample lists over a million clones, around 97% occurring once. Sequencing input: naive CD4+ T cells sorted from blood. These receptors originate from a man aged 25-40 years in good health. Both conserved end residues are part of each CDR3. The D gene is left open where the match is weak. The size entry is marked missing in some rows and otherwise reads once, few, many or a size class.

j_call | v_call | clone_size | d_call | cdr3_nt | cdr3_aa
TRBJ2-2 | TRBV10-1 | NA | TRBD2 | TGCGCCAGCAGGGCGGGAGCGTTGACTGGGGAGCTGTTTTTT | CASRAGALTGELFF
TRBJ2-3 | TRBV5-1 | NA | TRBD2 | TGCGCCAGCAGCCTGGGACTAGCTGGGTCCACAGATACGCAGTATTTT | CASSLGLAGSTDTQYF
TRBJ1-5 | TRBV28 | NA | NA | TGTGCCAGCAGTTCCCTCTGGTGGCATTTT | CASSSLWWHF
TRBJ1-4 | TRBV7-9 | NA | NA | TGTGCCAGCAGCCTGGGAGGGAGGGGGACAACTAATGAAAAACTGTTTTTT | CASSLGGRGTTNEKLFF
TRBJ1-5 | TRBV2 | NA | NA | TGTGCCAGCAGTCGCCCTCAGGGCAGGCATCAGCCCCAGCATTTT | CASSRPQGRHQPQHF
TRBJ2-7 | TRBV18 | NA | NA | TGTGCCAGCTCGTCGGAGGGAGCCTCCTACTACGAGCAGTACTTC | CASSSEGASYYEQYF
TRBJ1-5 | TRBV28 | NA | TRBD1 | TGTGCCAGCAGCCAAGACAGGGGCTATCGCCCCCAGCATTTT | CASSQDRGYRPQHF
TRBJ2-3 | TRBV29-1 | once | TRBD2 | TGCAGCGTTGTAACGCTAGCGGGAGTGTCGACAGATACGCAGTATTTT | CSVVTLAGVSTDTQYF
TRBJ2-7 | TRBV11-2 | NA | TRBD2 | TGTGCCAGCAGCTTAGACCCTAGCGGAGGCTACGAGCAGTACTTC | CASSLDPSGGYEQYF
TRBJ1-4 | TRBV6-5 | NA | TRBD1 | TGTGCCAGCAGTTGGGACAGGAGTAATGAAAAACTGTTTTTT | CASSWDRSNEKLFF
TRBJ2-1 | TRBV29-1 | NA | TRBD1 | TGCAGCGTCGATAGAGGGACAGGGCAGTTCTTC | CSVDRGTGQFF
TRBJ2-1 | TRBV10-2 | once | NA | TGCGCCAGCAGTGCGGCTAGCCCCTTCTACAATGAGCAGTTCTTC | CASSAASPFYNEQFF
TRBJ1-2 | TRBV29-1 | NA | NA | TGCAGCGTTGAAGAAGTGGCGGGGGGCGGCTATGGCTACACCTTC | CSVEEVAGGGYGYTF
TRBJ2-7 | TRBV5-1 | once | TRBD1 | TGCGCCAGCAGCGCCGGGACAGGGATTTTCCTCGAGCAGTACTTC | CASSAGTGIFLEQYF
TRBJ1-4 | TRBV19 | NA | NA | TGTGCCAGTAGTCCAGGGGCCCCGGAGGTTGAAAAACTGTTTTTT | CASSPGAPEVEKLFF
TRBJ1-1 | TRBV29-1 | NA | NA | TGCAGCGTTTTAGGAGTAAACACTGAAGCTTTCTTT | CSVLGVNTEAFF